Shown below are 16 T cell receptor beta chains from a single sample sequenced in a study of post-analysis software for immune sequencing data. Overall study findings and caveats: TRBV5-6, TRBV5-1 and TRBV20-1 were among 4 or 5 TRBV segments more frequent in patients than controls.

The antigens for these receptors are not known. Unique molecular identifiers had been added to the TCR beta cDNA libraries. TCRdb itself ran the PCR reads through MiXCR, one entry per CDR3 protein. The top ten hold roughly 0.54% of the sample, which has fewer than 850,000 distinct CDR3 sequences, roughly 30% seen once. The sequenced sample was blood. Source of these receptors: a girl aged 10-17 years with multiple sclerosis.

This chain joins TRBV7-2 and TRBJ1-6; D not certain. Germline CDR1 and CDR2: SGHTA and FQGNSA. V was clipped by 1 base and J by 7 bases, with 5 bases between them. The CDR3 runs to 13 residues. CDR3 bases: TGTGCCAGCAGCTTAGGAACGAATTCACCCCTCCACTTT. Residues: CASSLGTNSPLHF. Drawing the rest from reference TRBV7-2 and TRBJ1-6, the complete variable domain is GAGVSQSPSNKVTEKGKDVELRCDPISGHTALYWYRQSLGQGLEFLIYFQGNSAPDKSGLPSDRFSAERTGGSVSTLTIQRTQQEDSAVYLCASSLGTNSPLHFGNGTRLTVT.

As DNA, the CDR3 is TGCAGTGCTAGTCCAGGGCCCTACAATCAGCCCCAGCATTTT. Its protein is CSASPGPYNQPQHF. This sequence joins TRBV20-1 and TRBJ1-5; D might be TRBD1 (5 bases). CDR3 size: 14 residues. Per germline, CDR1 DFQATT and CDR2 SNEGSKA (reference sequence). Trimming shortened V by 3 bases and J by 3 bases, and 12 bases separated the two germline ends.

The table lists this clonotype with a few counts. The rearrangement uses TRBV20-1 and TRBJ2-7; D is unclear. The CDR3 covers 10 residues. Trimming took 5 bases from V and 3 from J, leaving 5 bases between them. The germline V gene encodes CDR1 DFQATT and CDR2 SNEGSKA (reference sequence). The CDR3 region has the DNA TGCAGTGCTTATAACTACGAGCAGTACTTC. It is translated as CSAYNYEQYF.

The J gene is TRBJ2-7, the V gene TRBV20-1, with D possibly TRBD2 on 6 matching bases. This CDR3 spans 16 amino acids. Trimming pared 0 bases from V and 2 bases from J, leaving 17 bases between. The germline V gene has CDR1 DFQATT and CDR2 SNEGSKA (reference sequence). The DNA for the CDR3 is TGCAGTGCTAGAGATCATGGTGGGAGGCGTGCCTACGAGCAGTACTTC. It yields the protein CSARDHGGRRAYEQYF.

The CDR3 sequence is CASSLQGEIAFF. The CDR3 bases are TGCGCCAGCAGCTTGCAAGGGGAGATAGCTTTCTTT. The J gene is TRBJ1-1, the V gene TRBV5-1; TRBD1 is a possible D gene (5 bases). The CDR3 covers 12 residues. CDR1 and CDR2 (germline): SGHRS, YFSETQ. V was shortened by 1 base and J by 10 bases, with 11 bases between the two germline ends.

There are a few counts of this clonotype. The chain carries TRBV20-1 and TRBJ2-7, with TRBD1 identical over 9 bases. CDR3 size: 14 residues. Germline V gene lookup returns CDR1 DFQATT and CDR2 SNEGSKA (reference sequence). J gave up 4 bases and V 6 bases, and 10 bases lay outside the gene matches. DNA for the CDR3: TGCAGTGCGACTCCTGGGACAGGGATATACGAGCAGTACTTC. It is translated as CSATPGTGIYEQYF.

As DNA, the CDR3 is TGCGCCAGCAGCGCATTAACGGGGAGCGGGGATGAGCAGTTCTTC. This gives the protein CASSALTGSGDEQFF. The chain combines TRBV5-1 with TRBJ2-1; 7 positions match TRBD2. V gave up 4 bases and J gave up 8 bases; unmatched junction bases: 12. This CDR3 has 15 residues. Germline CDR1 reads SGHRS; CDR2 reads YFSETQ.

There are a few counts of this clonotype. The chain employs TRBV7-9 and TRBJ2-1; D unresolved. The V end lost 1 base, the J end lost 8 bases, and 15 bases lay between the germline ends. CDR3 length: 15 amino acids. The germline V gene encodes CDR1 SEHNR and CDR2 FQNEAQ (reference sequence). The CDR3, as DNA: TGTGCCAGCAGCTTAGATATGTTGGGCGAGGATGAGCAGTTCTTC. The encoded protein is CASSLDMLGEDEQFF.

The chain joins TRBV4-3 to TRBJ2-1; 11 bases are shared with TRBD2. V lost 0 bases and J lost 1; bases outside the gene matches: 11. This CDR3 has 20 residues. CDR1 is LGHNA, CDR2 YSLEER, per germline. DNA of the CDR3: TGCGCCAGCAGCCAAGATGCCCCCTTAGCGGGAGGGCAATCCTACAATGAGCAGTTCTTC. It yields the protein CASSQDAPLAGGQSYNEQFF.

As for this clonotype: Possible read error: a much larger clone is one base away. CDR3 sequence (DNA): TGTGCCAGCAGCTCCCAGGGGCTCTATGGCTACATCTTC. It encodes CASSSQGLYGYIF. The rearrangement joins TRBV12-3 or TRBV12-4 to TRBJ1-2, with D possibly being TRBD1 (6 bases). The CDR3 length is 13 residues.

Only a few counts were recorded for this clonotype. This rearrangement joins TRBV5-1 to TRBJ2-7, with 9 bases that match TRBD2. CDR3 length: 16 amino acids. CDR1 is SGHRS, CDR2 YFSETQ, per germline. The ends lost 0 bases at V and 6 bases at J; junction bases unmatched: 10. As DNA, the CDR3 is TGCGCCAGCAGCTTGGGACTAGCGGAGGGGGCTGGCGAGCAGTACTTC. As protein: CASSLGLAEGAGEQYF. The full variable domain, rest sourced from reference TRBV5-1 and TRBJ2-7, is KAGVTQTPRYLIKTRGQQVTLSCSPISGHRSVSWYQQTPGQGLQFLFEYFSETQRNKGNFPGRFSGRQFSNSRSEMNVSTLELGDSALYLCASSLGLAEGAGEQYFGPGTRLTVT.

This chain uses TRBV12-3 or TRBV12-4 with TRBJ2-5; unclear D gene. The J call may be faulty, since TRBJ2-7 better matches the DNA end. The length of the CDR3 is 13 residues. For the CDR3, the DNA is TGTGCCAGCAGTTTGGGCTACCTCTACGAGCAGTACTTC. Translation gives CASSLGYLYEQYF.

This clonotype was observed a single time. A much larger clone differs from this one at a single base, so this may be a read error. The chain combines TRBV10-2 with TRBJ2-5; 8 nucleotides align to TRBD2. The CDR3 spans 12 residues. CDR1 and CDR2 (germline): WSHSY, SAAADI. After removal of 6 bases from V and 11 bases from J, the junction contained 8 bases not matched to a gene. The CDR3 DNA follows: TGCGCCAGCAGCCAGCGGGAGCCGGAGCAGTACTTC. It is translated as CASSQREPEQYF.

The sample holds a few counts of this clonotype. This chain connects TRBV27 to TRBJ2-1; possibly TRBD1 or TRBD2 for D (5 bases each). Trimming left V 5 bases short and J 8 bases short, with 10 bases between. The CDR3 runs 12 residues. Per germline, CDR1 MNHEY and CDR2 SMNVEV (reference sequence). In nucleotides, the CDR3 is TGTGCCAGCAGTCCCCGGGGCGATGAGCAGTTCTTC. Translated: CASSPRGDEQFF.

The chain employs TRBV7-2 and TRBJ2-1; no definite D call. This CDR3 comprises 14 residues. The germline gives CDR1 SGHTA, CDR2 FQGNSA. V was shortened by 5 bases and J by 10 bases, with 18 bases between the two germline ends. The CDR3 loop is CASSPRRVGPEQFF. The CDR3 DNA reads as TGTGCCAGCAGCCCTCGCCGGGTCGGGCCGGAGCAGTTCTTC.

J is TRBJ2-3 and V is TRBV20-1; tentative D call: TRBD2 (6 bases). CDR1 is DFQATT and CDR2 is SNEGSKA in the germline V gene (reference sequence). V dropped 2 bases and J dropped 2 bases, with 20 bases sitting between them. This CDR3 has 17 amino acids. The CDR3 sequence: CSARPSLAWGDTDTQYF. In nucleotides, the CDR3 is TGCAGTGCTAGACCCTCTCTAGCCTGGGGGGACACAGATACGCAGTATTTT.